This TCR beta chain was recovered during a study of cytomegalovirus exposure and HLA in healthy donors. About the research overall: Among the approximately 400 genotyped donors, approximately 81% were placed in the Caucasian-associated ancestry cluster.

Study results and limitations: Published work reported that the classifier diagnosed cytomegalovirus status with high specificity and sensitivity.

PCR involved 60 Vbeta and 13 Jbeta primers. The assay was immunoSEQ multiplex PCR, and TCRdb's table has in-frame clones only and misses some. The table records 120,000 or so clones, 75% to 85% of them present only once. V gave up 5 bases and J gave up 5 bases; unmatched junction bases: 9. Germline CDR1 reads SQVTM; CDR2 reads ANQGSEA. CDR3 length equals 14 residues. As to this clone: As yet, its antigen is unknown.

Sequenced input: PBMCs. The receptor comes from a female donor in good health and CMV-seropositive. The V gene is TRBV29-1, the J gene TRBJ2-5; 9 bases map to TRBD1. CDR3 region: CSVSTQGARETQYF. CDR3 in DNA: TGCAGCGTTTCCACACAGGGGGCTAGGGAGACCCAGTACTTC.